Sequencing of this TCR beta chain was carried out in a study of blood T cell repertoires in COVID-19. V was shortened by 6 bases and J by 4 bases, with 12 bases between the two germline ends. Germline V CDR1 and CDR2: SGHTA, FQGNSA. CDR3 length: 13 residues. This clone was seen at least ten times. Profiled with immunoSEQ multiplex PCR; TCRdb holds only in-frame clones, not every one. The profile shows 240,000 or so clones, 75% to 85% of them singletons. The chain links TRBV7-2 to TRBJ1-1, with a possible D match to TRBD1 (6 bases). This clonotype was obtained from a woman aged 60-70 years with active or convalescent COVID-19. Sample: peripheral blood. CDR3 sequence (DNA): TGTGCCAGCAGGTCTACAGGGAGCACTGAAGCTTTCTTT. Protein product: CASRSTGSTEAFF.